The source of this TCR beta chain is a study of shared clonotypes between healthy human individuals. Assay used: immunoSEQ multiplex PCR; TCRdb lists only in-frame clones, some missing. The data hold roughly 2.2 million clones, with about nine tenths observed a single time. V gave up 1 base and J gave up 8 bases, with 6 bases separating them. Germline CDR1 and CDR2: SEHNR and FQNEAQ (reference sequence). This CDR3 contains 12 residues. As for this clone: The same CDR3 also results from other DNA sequences found in this sample.

V is TRBV7-9 and J is TRBJ2-1; D ambiguous. The sample consisted of naive CD4+ T cells from PBMCs. Subset: CD45RA+ positively selected. The sequence derives from a man aged 18 to 30 in good health. Some clones in this sample may be carry-over from other donors' samples. The CDR3 is CASSLVGDEQFF. As DNA, the CDR3 is TGTGCCAGCAGCTTAGTAGGAGATGAGCAGTTCTTC. Supplemented by reference TRBV7-9 and TRBJ2-1, the full variable domain reads DTGVSQNPRHKITKRGQNVTFRCDPISEHNRLYWYRQTLGQGPEFLTYFQNEAQLEKSRLLSDRFSAERPKGSFSTLEIQRTEQGDSAMYLCASSLVGDEQFFGPGTRLTVL.